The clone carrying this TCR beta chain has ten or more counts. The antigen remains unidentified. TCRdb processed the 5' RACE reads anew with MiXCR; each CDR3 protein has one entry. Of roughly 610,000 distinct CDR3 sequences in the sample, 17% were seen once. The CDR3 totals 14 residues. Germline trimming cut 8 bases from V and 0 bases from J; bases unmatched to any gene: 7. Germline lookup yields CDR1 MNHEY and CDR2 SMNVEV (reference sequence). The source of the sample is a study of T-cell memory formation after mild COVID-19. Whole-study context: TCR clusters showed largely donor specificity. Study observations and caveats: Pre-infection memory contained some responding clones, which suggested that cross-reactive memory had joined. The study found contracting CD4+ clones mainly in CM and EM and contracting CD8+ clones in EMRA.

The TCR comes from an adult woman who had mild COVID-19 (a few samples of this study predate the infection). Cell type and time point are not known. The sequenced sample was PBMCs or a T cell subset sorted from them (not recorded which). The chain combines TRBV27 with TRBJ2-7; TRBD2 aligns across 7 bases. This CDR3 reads CASRAGSTSYEQYF. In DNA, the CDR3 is TGTGCCAGCCGAGCGGGGAGCACCTCCTACGAGCAGTACTTC.